These 9 T cell receptor beta chains share one sample of origin, sequenced in a study of OX40 agonist ivuxolimab in advanced cancers. Clones were sequenced by immunoSEQ multiplex PCR, and TCRdb holds only the in-frame ones, with some missing. This sample has roughly 90,000 clones, with 90% to 95% found just once. The sequenced sample was CD4+ or CD8+ T cells sorted from blood, obtained in a trial of the OX40 agonist ivuxolimab. These receptors originate from an adult with an advanced solid tumor such as melanoma, head and neck, liver or kidney cancer.

This rearrangement joins TRBV9 to TRBJ1-1, with D tentatively TRBD1 (5 bases). There are 13 residues in the CDR3. Germline CDR1 SGDLS, CDR2 YYNGEE. Trimming pared 4 bases from V and 4 bases from J, leaving 11 bases between. The CDR3 DNA reads TGTGCCAGCAGCCCGGGGGGGAGCACTGAAGCTTTCTTT. This gives the protein CASSPGGSTEAFF.

This chain connects TRBV30 to TRBJ2-3; D remains ambiguous. The germline V and J ends were trimmed by 1 base and 4 bases, with 3 bases remaining between them. The CDR3 consists of 11 residues. Germline-derived CDR1 and CDR2 are GTSNPN and SVGIG (reference sequence). DNA of the CDR3: TGTGCCTGGAGTGGGGCAGATACGCAGTATTTT. It codes for CAWSGADTQYF.

This clone was counted a few times. Other nucleotide sequences in the sample specify the same CDR3. The V and J genes are TRBV5-6 and TRBJ2-3, with D uncertain. Germline CDR1 reads SGHDT; CDR2 reads YYEEEE. This CDR3 has 12 residues. V dropped 4 bases and J dropped 3 bases, with 6 bases sitting between them. The CDR3: CASSPGTDTQYF. The CDR3 DNA reads as TGTGCCAGCAGCCCAGGTACAGATACGCAGTATTTT.

The rearrangement joins TRBV4-3 to TRBJ2-7; 10 positions match TRBD2. The germline CDR1 and CDR2 sequences are LGHNA and YSLEER. After removal of 3 bases from V and 4 bases from J, the junction contained 6 bases not matched to a gene. The CDR3 is 15 residues long. The CDR3 DNA is TGCGCCAGCAGCCACCGTAGCGGGGGGTTATACGAGCAGTACTTC. It encodes CASSHRSGGLYEQYF.

This chain connects TRBV4-1 to TRBJ2-1; 10 bases align to TRBD2. V was pared by 1 base and J by 6 bases, with 9 bases of the junction left unmatched. The germline gives CDR1 MGHRA, CDR2 YSYEKL. This CDR3 spans 17 amino acids. CDR3 region: CASSQVWLAGVFNEQFF. CDR3 in DNA: TGCGCCAGCAGCCAAGTTTGGCTAGCGGGGGTCTTCAATGAGCAGTTCTTC.

The chain couples TRBV7-6 to TRBJ2-2; no clear D gene. The CDR3 has 13 residues. Per germline, CDR1 SGHVS and CDR2 FNYEAQ. V gave up 2 bases and J gave up 8 bases, with 9 bases separating them. The CDR3 nucleotides are TGTGCCAGCAGCTTACCCGGCAAGGGGGAGCTGTTTTTT. Its protein is CASSLPGKGELFF.

This chain uses TRBV6-1 with TRBJ2-7; a possible D gene is TRBD2 (5 bases). The ends were cut back, 3 bases at V and 2 bases at J, with 17 bases in the middle. The V gene's germline CDR1 is MNHNS and CDR2 SASEGT. The CDR3 has 16 residues. The CDR3 DNA reads as TGTGCCAGCAGTGAGTTAGGACGGACGGGGACCTACGAGCAGTACTTC. Translating it yields CASSELGRTGTYEQYF.

The chain is built from TRBV30 and TRBJ1-1; 8 bases map to TRBD1. After removal of 4 bases from V and 5 bases from J, the junction contained 9 bases not matched to a gene. CDR1 GTSNPN and CDR2 SVGIG come from the germline V gene (reference sequence). The CDR3 covers 14 residues. The CDR3 loop reads CAWTDTGGRTEAFF. The DNA of the CDR3 is TGTGCCTGGACGGATACAGGGGGTAGGACTGAAGCTTTCTTT.

This chain uses TRBV19 with TRBJ1-2, with a tentative D call TRBD1 (5 bases). This CDR3 comprises 15 residues. Between the trimmed V and J ends, which lost 0 bases and 3 bases, there was a span of 11 bases. The germline CDR1 and CDR2 sequences are LNHDA and SQIVND (reference sequence). The CDR3 nucleotides read TGTGCCAGTAGTATAGACACCGACAGACACTATGGCTACACCTTC. Its translation: CASSIDTDRHYGYTF.